This TCR beta chain was sequenced for a study of technical replicates of blood from a handful of donors. CDR1 and CDR2 (germline): SGHNT, YENEEA. Trimming at V came to 7 bases and at J to 1 base, leaving 7 bases not matched to a gene. The CDR3 runs to 15 residues. This table comes from immunoSEQ multiplex PCR, and its TCRdb copy is limited to in-frame clones, with some not included. The sample lists 70,000 to 95,000 clones; about 97% were seen once. The J gene is TRBJ2-3, the V gene TRBV11-3; 8 nucleotides match TRBD2. Sequenced sample: T cells isolated from PBMCs. This clonotype originated in a human donor in good health. The CDR3 region is CASKKAGERTDTQYF. For the CDR3, the DNA is TGTGCCAGCAAAAAAGCGGGGGAACGCACAGATACGCAGTATTTT.